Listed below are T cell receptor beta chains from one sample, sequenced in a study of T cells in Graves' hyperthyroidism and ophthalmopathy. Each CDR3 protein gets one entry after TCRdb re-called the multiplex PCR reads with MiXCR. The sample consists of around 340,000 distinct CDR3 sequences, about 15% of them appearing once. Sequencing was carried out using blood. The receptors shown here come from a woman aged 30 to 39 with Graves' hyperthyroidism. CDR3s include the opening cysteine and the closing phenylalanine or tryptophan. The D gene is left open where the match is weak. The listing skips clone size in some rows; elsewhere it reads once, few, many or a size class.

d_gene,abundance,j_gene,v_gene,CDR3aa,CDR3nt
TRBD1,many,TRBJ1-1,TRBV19,CASSRQGPRTEAFF,TGTGCCAGTAGCAGACAGGGTCCTAGGACTGAAGCTTTCTTT
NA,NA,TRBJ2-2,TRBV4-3,CASSQDDRQPGTGELFF,TGCGCCAGCAGCCAGGACGACAGACAACCGGGGACCGGGGAGCTGTTTTTT
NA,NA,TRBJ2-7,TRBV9,CASSARGGTSPSYEQYF,TGTGCCAGCAGCGCGAGGGGGGGGACATCCCCCTCCTACGAGCAGTACTTC
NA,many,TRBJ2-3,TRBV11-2,CASSLRGTTDTQYF,TGTGCCAGCAGCTTGAGAGGAACCACAGATACGCAGTATTTT
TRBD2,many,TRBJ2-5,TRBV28,CASRAPGLAEETQYF,TGTGCCAGCAGAGCCCCGGGACTAGCGGAAGAGACCCAGTACTTC
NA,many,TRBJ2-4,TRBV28,CASSSRRGAKNIQYF,TGTGCCAGCAGTTCTAGGAGGGGAGCCAAAAACATTCAGTACTTC
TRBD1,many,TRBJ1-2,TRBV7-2,CASSSSTGGHGYTF,TGTGCCAGCAGCTCCTCGACAGGGGGGCATGGCTACACCTTC
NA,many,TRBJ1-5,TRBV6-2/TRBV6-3,CASSSGTLSNQPQHF,TGTGCCAGCAGTTCGGGCACCCTGAGCAATCAGCCCCAGCATTTT
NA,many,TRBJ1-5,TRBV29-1,CSVREVGNQPQHF,TGCAGCGTACGGGAAGTTGGCAATCAGCCCCAGCATTTT
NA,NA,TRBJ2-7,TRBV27,CASSWGRSYEQYF,TGTGCCAGCAGTTGGGGCAGATCCTACGAGCAGTACTTC
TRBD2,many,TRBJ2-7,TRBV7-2,CASSPSGMSYEQYF,TGTGCCAGCAGCCCCAGCGGGATGTCCTACGAGCAGTACTTC
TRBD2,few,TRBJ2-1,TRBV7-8,CASSLVRPRGSGNEQFF,TGTGCCAGCAGCTTAGTGAGGCCCCGCGGGAGTGGAAATGAGCAGTTCTTC
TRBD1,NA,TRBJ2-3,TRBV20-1,CSAKGAAGLEDTQYF,TGCAGTGCTAAGGGGGCGGCGGGTCTAGAAGATACGCAGTATTTT
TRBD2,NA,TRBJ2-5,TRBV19,CASSPTSGRVGETQYF,TGTGCCAGTAGCCCTACTAGCGGGAGAGTTGGAGAGACCCAGTACTTC
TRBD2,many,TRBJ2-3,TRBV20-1,CSARGRLADVSDTQYF,TGCAGTGCTAGAGGGAGACTAGCGGATGTGTCGGATACGCAGTATTTT
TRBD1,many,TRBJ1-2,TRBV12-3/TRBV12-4,CASSTNPSGQGFDGYTF,TGTGCCAGCAGTACAAATCCGAGTGGACAGGGATTTGATGGCTACACCTTC
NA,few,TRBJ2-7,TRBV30,CAWSVDTPNGQYF,TGTGCCTGGAGTGTAGACACGCCGAACGGGCAGTACTTC
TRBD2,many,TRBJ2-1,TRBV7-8,CASSRLAGGYEQFF,TGTGCCAGCAGCCGGCTAGCGGGAGGGTATGAGCAGTTCTTC
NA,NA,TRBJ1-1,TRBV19,CASSDPGPMNTEAFF,TGTGCCAGTAGTGATCCGGGACCCATGAACACTGAAGCTTTCTTT
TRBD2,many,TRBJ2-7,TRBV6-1,CASSPLTSGGTYEQYF,TGTGCCAGCAGTCCTCTGACTAGCGGGGGAACCTACGAGCAGTACTTC
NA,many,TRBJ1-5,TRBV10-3,CAIRGSRGDQPQHF,TGTGCCATCAGGGGCTCGAGGGGGGATCAGCCCCAGCATTTT
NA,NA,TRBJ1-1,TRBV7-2,CASSRRNRVAEAFF,TGTGCCAGCAGCCGTAGGAACAGGGTTGCAGAAGCTTTCTTT
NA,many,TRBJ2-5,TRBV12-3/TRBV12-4,CASTRGGGAETQYF,TGTGCCAGCACCCGAGGGGGAGGAGCAGAGACCCAGTACTTC
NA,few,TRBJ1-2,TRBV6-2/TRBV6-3,CASSYSRIYGYTF,TGTGCCAGCAGTTACTCCAGGATCTATGGCTACACCTTC
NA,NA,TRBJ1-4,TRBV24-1,CADGMGSTNEKLFF,TGTGCCGACGGTATGGGAAGTACTAATGAAAAACTGTTTTTT
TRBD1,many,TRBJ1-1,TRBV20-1,CSASQGAESTEAFF,TGCAGTGCTAGTCAGGGGGCAGAGAGCACTGAAGCTTTCTTT
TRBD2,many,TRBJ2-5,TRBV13,CASSPWRGAETQYF,TGTGCCAGCAGCCCGTGGCGGGGGGCAGAGACCCAGTACTTC
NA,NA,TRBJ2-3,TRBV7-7,CASSFSPSADTQYF,TGTGCTAGCAGCTTTAGCCCGTCTGCAGATACGCAGTATTTT
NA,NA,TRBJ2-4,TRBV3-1,CASSLGKTIQYF,TGTGCCAGCAGCCTAGGAAAGACCATTCAGTACTTC
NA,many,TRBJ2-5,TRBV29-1,CSVTSGKRETQYF,TGCAGCGTCACCTCAGGAAAGAGGGAGACCCAGTACTTC
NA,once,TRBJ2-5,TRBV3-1,CASSQRGETQYF,TGTGCCAGCAGCCAAAGGGGAGAGACCCAGTACTTC
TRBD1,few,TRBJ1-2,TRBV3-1,CASTLQGAKGYGYTF,TGTGCCAGCACCCTACAGGGGGCGAAGGGTTATGGCTACACCTTC
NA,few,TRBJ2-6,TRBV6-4,CASSYPDRSTGANVLTF,TGTGCCAGCAGTTACCCGGATAGGAGTACTGGGGCCAACGTCCTGACTTTC
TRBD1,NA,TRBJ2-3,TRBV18,CASSLQGANTDTQYF,TGTGCCAGCTCCCTGCAGGGGGCGAACACAGATACGCAGTATTTT
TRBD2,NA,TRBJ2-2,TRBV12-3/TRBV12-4,CASSKLLPGTSVPGGELFF,TGTGCCAGCAGTAAATTACTCCCCGGGACTAGCGTACCTGGTGGGGAGCTGTTTTTT
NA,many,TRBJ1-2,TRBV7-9,CASSPRFGGLYGYTF,TGTGCCAGCAGCCCTCGGTTCGGGGGCCTCTATGGCTACACCTTC
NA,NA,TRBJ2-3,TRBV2,CASSAQKNTERQYF,TGTGCCAGCAGTGCACAGAAAAACACAGAGAGGCAGTATTTT
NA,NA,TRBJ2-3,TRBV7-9,CASSSRQTLTDTQYF,TGTGCCAGCAGCTCGCGACAGACACTCACAGATACGCAGTATTTT
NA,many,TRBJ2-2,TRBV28,CASSVSRLGTGELFF,TGTGCCAGCAGTGTCTCCAGGTTGGGCACCGGGGAGCTGTTTTTT
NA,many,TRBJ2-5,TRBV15,CATSLGSRKTQYF,TGTGCCACCAGCTTAGGTAGTAGGAAGACCCAGTACTTC
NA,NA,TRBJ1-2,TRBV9,CASSPGTVDGYTF,TGTGCCAGCAGCCCGGGAACAGTGGATGGCTACACCTTC
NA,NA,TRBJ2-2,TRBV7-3,CASSTIPAGSGRGTGELFF,TGTGCCAGCAGCACAATCCCCGCAGGGAGCGGACGGGGCACCGGGGAGCTGTTTTTT
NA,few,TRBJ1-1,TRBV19,CASSKNRDTEAFF,TGTGCCAGTAGTAAGAACAGGGACACTGAAGCTTTCTTT
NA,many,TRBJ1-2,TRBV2,CASSEPRVLYGYTF,TGTGCCAGCAGTGAACCCCGGGTCCTCTATGGCTACACCTTC
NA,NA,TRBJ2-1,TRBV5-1,CASSLGTRNEQFF,TGCGCCAGCAGCCTAGGGACCCGCAATGAGCAGTTCTTC
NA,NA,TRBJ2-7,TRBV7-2,CASSLAAGALYEQYF,TGTGCCAGCAGCTTAGCGGCCGGGGCACTCTACGAGCAGTACTTC
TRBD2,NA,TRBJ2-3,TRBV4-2,CASSQPGLAGGLAGKVDTQYF,TGTGCCAGCAGCCAACCGGGACTAGCGGGAGGCCTGGCAGGGAAAGTAGATACGCAGTATTTT
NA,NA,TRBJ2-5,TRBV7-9,CASSFWGAETQYF,TGTGCCAGCAGCTTCTGGGGCGCGGAGACCCAGTACTTC
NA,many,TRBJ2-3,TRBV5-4,CASSPARSDTQYF,TGTGCCAGCAGCCCCGCTAGATCAGATACGCAGTATTTT
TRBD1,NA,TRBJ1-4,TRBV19,CASSFAPGQTNEKLFF,TGTGCCAGTAGTTTCGCGCCGGGACAGACTAATGAAAAACTGTTTTTT
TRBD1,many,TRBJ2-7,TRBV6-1,CASSEVGDSLYEQYF,TGTGCCAGCAGTGAGGTAGGGGACAGCCTCTACGAGCAGTACTTC
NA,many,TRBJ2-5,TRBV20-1,CSARFSFETQYF,TGCAGTGCTAGGTTCTCGTTCGAGACCCAGTACTTC